Listed here are 5 T cell receptor beta chains from one sample, sequenced in a study of PD-L1 blockade in urothelial cancer. Clones were sequenced by immunoSEQ multiplex PCR, and TCRdb holds only the in-frame ones, with some missing. This table holds tens of thousands of clones, about four fifths found once. The sample was PBMCs, taken around atezolizumab (anti-PD-L1) treatment. The receptors stem from a man aged 65 to 85 with urothelial cancer.

This chain links TRBV7-2 with TRBJ2-3; D possibly corresponds to TRBD2 (5 bases). With 5 bases removed from V and 5 bases from J, the gap between germline ends came to 20 bases. Germline CDR1 SGHTA, CDR2 FQGNSA. The CDR3 covers 16 residues. CDR3 amino acids: CASSPFTVWEQDTQYF. The CDR3 DNA reads as TGTGCCAGCAGCCCCTTTACGGTGTGGGAGCAAGATACGCAGTATTTT. The full variable domain, completed using reference TRBV7-2 and TRBJ2-3, is GAGVSQSPSNKVTEKGKDVELRCDPISGHTALYWYRQSLGQGLEFLIYFQGNSAPDKSGLPSDRFSAERTGGSVSTLTIQRTQQEDSAVYLCASSPFTVWEQDTQYFGPGTRLTVL.

This clone is a singleton in its sample. V usage is TRBV11-2 and J usage is TRBJ2-4; 9 nucleotides match TRBD1. The ends lost 5 bases at V and 6 bases at J; junction bases unmatched: 8. Germline assignment: CDR1 SGHAT and CDR2 FQNNGV. CDR3 length equals 15 residues. The CDR3 sequence is CASSPGTGKGNIQYF. As DNA, the CDR3 is TGTGCCAGCAGCCCGGGGACAGGGAAGGGAAACATTCAGTACTTC.

A few counts support this clone. The gene calls are TRBV4-3 and TRBJ2-3; D possibly corresponds to TRBD1 (6 bases). The CDR3 is 14 amino acids. V was clipped by 1 base and J by 1 base, with 6 bases between them. The germline gives CDR1 LGHNA, CDR2 YSLEER. CDR3 bases: TGCGCCAGCAGCCAAGGGGGGCGCACAGATACGCAGTATTTT. Encoded protein: CASSQGGRTDTQYF.

V gene TRBV30 combines with J gene TRBJ1-6; D unresolved. V dropped 4 bases and J dropped 11 bases, with 15 bases sitting between them. This CDR3 region has 13 residues. The V gene's germline CDR1 is GTSNPN and CDR2 SVGIG (reference sequence). The CDR3 sequence is CAWNLGVWPPLHF. In nucleotides, the CDR3 is TGTGCCTGGAACCTCGGGGTTTGGCCACCCCTCCACTTT.

V is TRBV5-4 and J is TRBJ2-1; no definite D call. Germline values: CDR1 SGHNT, CDR2 YYREEE (reference sequence). Trimming stripped 1 base from V and 4 bases from J, with 12 bases between. The CDR3 extends over 15 amino acids. In nucleotides, the CDR3 is TGTGCCAGCAGCTTGTTCTCAGCGAAGTACAATGAGCAGTTCTTC. Translation: CASSLFSAKYNEQFF.